This T cell receptor (beta chain) was recovered during a study of cytomegalovirus exposure and HLA in healthy donors. Study overall: About 80 million unique TCRs from HLA-typed donors were held in an early data release.

Primers included in the PCR were 60 Vbeta and 13 Jbeta primers. This table comes from immunoSEQ multiplex PCR, and its TCRdb copy is limited to in-frame clones, with some not included. The table gives some 110,000 clones; the top ten clones make up about 6.8% of it. Note on this clone: The antigen is undetermined.

General study points: Common viral pathogens seemed to be connected with several of the most significant clusters, according to a later analysis. Segments of the TCR beta V type were, in most cases, productive about 87% or about 30% of the time in an earlier analysis. It was reported that the classifier diagnosed cytomegalovirus status with high specificity and sensitivity in both the original and validation cohorts.

Germline V gene sequence: CDR1 SQVTM, CDR2 ANQGSEA. This CDR3 has 16 amino acids. V lost 3 bases and J lost 7, with 22 bases in between. This clonotype was obtained from a man in his forties or fifties in good health and CMV-seropositive. Specimen: PBMCs. The rearrangement uses TRBV29-1 and TRBJ2-1, with a tentative D call TRBD2 (6 bases). CDR3: CSVDAGSSKARNEQFF. The CDR3 DNA reads TGCAGCGTTGATGCGGGATCAAGCAAGGCTCGGAATGAGCAGTTCTTC.